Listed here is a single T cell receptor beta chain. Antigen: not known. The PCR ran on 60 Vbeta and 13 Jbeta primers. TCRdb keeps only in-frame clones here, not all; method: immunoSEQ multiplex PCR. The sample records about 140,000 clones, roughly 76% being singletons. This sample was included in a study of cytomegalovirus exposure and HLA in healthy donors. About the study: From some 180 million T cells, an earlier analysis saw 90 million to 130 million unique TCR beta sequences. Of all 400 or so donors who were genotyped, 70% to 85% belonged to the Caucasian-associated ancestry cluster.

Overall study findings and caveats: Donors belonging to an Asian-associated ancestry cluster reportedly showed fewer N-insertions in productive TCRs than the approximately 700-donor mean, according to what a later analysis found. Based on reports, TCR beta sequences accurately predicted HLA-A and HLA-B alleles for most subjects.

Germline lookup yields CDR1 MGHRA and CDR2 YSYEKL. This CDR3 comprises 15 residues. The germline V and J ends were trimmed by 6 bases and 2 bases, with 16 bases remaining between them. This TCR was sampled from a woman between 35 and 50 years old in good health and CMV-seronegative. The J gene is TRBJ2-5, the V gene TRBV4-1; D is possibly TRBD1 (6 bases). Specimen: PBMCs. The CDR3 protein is CASSDDRRRQETQYF. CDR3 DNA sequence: TGCGCCAGCAGTGACGACAGGAGAAGACAAGAGACCCAGTACTTC.